The T cell receptor (beta chain) described here comes from a study of control samples from healthy donors and cancer patients. Measured with immunoSEQ multiplex PCR; TCRdb has only the in-frame clones, and not every one. The sample includes about 89,000 clones, 86% seen only once; the top ten take 21%. Looked up from germline, CDR1 is MNHNY and CDR2 is SVGAGI (reference sequence). This CDR3 is 13 amino acids long. The V and J ends lost 3 bases and 0 bases respectively, with 6 bases between them. The chain employs TRBV6-6 and TRBJ2-7, with D hard to call. The TCR comes from a man aged 25-45 years in good health. Material for sequencing was blood. CDR3 in amino acids: CASSYTRSYEQYV. The DNA for the CDR3 is TGTGCCAGCAGTTATACCCGCTCCTACGAGCAGTACGTC.